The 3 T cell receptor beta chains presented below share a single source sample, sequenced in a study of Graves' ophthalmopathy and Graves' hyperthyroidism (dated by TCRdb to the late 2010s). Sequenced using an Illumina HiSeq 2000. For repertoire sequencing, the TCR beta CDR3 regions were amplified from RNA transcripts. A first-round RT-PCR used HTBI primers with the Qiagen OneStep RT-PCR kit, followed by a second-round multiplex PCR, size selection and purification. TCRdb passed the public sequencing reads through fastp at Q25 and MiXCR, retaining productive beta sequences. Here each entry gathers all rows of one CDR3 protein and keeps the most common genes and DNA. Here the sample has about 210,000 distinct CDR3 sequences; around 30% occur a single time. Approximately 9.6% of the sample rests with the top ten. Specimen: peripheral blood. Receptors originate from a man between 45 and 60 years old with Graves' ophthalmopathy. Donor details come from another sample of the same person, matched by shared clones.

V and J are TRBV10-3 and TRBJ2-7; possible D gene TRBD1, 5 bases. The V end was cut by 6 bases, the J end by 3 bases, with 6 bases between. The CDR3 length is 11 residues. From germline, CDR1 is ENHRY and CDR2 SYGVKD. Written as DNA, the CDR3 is TGTGCCATCAGAGGACACTACGAGCAGTACTTC. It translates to CAIRGHYEQYF.

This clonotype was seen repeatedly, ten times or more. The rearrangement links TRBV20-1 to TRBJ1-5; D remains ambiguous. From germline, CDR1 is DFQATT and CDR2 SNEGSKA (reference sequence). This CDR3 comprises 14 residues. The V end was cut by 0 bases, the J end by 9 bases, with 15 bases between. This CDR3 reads CSARDRSNLRPQHF. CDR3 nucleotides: TGCAGTGCTAGAGATCGATCCAACCTAAGGCCCCAGCATTTT.

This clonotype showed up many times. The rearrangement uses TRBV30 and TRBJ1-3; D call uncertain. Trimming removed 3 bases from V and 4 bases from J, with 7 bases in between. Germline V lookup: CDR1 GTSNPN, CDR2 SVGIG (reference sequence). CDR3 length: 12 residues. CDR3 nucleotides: TGTGCCTGGAGCTTCGGCGGAAACACCATATATTTT. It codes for CAWSFGGNTIYF.